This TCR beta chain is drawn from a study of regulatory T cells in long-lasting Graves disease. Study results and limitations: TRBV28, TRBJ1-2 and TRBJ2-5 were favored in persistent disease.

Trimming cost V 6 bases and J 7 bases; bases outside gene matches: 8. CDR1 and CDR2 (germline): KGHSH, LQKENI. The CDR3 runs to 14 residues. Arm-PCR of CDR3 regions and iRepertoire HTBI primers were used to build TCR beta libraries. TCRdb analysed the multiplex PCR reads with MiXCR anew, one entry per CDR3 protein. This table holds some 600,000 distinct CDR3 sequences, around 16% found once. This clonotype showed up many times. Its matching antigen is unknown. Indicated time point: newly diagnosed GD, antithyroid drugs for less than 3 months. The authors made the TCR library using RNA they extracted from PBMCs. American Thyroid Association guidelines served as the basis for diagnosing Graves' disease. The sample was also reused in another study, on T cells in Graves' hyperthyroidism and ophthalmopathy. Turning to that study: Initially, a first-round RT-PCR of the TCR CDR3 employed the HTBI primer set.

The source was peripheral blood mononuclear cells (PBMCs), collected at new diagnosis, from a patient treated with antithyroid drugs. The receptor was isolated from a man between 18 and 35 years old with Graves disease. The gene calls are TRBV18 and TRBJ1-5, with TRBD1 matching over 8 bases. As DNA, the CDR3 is TGTGCCAGCTCCCCTCCTGGGGACAGGCAGCCCCAGCATTTT. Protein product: CASSPPGDRQPQHF.